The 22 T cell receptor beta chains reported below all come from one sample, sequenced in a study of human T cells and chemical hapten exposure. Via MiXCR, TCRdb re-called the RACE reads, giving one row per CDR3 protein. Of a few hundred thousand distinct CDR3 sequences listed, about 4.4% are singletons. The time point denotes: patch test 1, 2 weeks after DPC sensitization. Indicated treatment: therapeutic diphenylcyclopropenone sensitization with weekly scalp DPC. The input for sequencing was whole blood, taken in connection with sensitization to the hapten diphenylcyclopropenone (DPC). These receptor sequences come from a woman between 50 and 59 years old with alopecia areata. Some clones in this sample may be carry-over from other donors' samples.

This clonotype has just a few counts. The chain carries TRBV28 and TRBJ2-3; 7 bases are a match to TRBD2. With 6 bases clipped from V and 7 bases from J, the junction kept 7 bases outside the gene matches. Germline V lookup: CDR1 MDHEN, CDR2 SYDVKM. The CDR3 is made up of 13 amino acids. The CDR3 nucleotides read TGTGCCAGCAGACCAGGGACTACCTATACGCAGTATTTT. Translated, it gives CASRPGTTYTQYF.

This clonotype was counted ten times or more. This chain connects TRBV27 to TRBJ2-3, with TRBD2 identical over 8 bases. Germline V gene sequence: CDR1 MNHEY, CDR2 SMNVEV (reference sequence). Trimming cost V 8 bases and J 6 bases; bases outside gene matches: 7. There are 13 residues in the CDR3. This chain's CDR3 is CASRGGLPDTQYF. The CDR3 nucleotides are TGTGCCAGCCGGGGGGGCCTCCCCGATACGCAGTATTTT.

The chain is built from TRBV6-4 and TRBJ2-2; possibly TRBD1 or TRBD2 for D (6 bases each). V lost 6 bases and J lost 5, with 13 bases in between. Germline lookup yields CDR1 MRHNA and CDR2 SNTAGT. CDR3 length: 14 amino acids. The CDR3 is CASRTKGGTGELFF. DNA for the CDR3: TGTGCCAGCAGAACGAAAGGGGGGACCGGGGAGCTGTTTTTT.

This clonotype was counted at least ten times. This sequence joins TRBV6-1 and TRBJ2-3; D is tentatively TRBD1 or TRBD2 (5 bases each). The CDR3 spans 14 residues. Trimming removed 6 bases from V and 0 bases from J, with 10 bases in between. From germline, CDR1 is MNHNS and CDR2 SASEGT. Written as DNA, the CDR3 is TGTGCCAGCAGCCGGGACCGTAGCACAGATACGCAGTATTTT. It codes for CASSRDRSTDTQYF.

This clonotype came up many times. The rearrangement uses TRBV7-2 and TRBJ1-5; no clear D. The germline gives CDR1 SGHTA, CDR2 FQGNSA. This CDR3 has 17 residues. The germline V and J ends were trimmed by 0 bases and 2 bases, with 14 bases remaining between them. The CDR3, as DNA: TGTGCCAGCAGCTTAGCGGACGCCCCGTGGGGCAATCAGCCCCAGCATTTT. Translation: CASSLADAPWGNQPQHF. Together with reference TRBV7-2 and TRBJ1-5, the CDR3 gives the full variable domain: GAGVSQSPSNKVTEKGKDVELRCDPISGHTALYWYRQSLGQGLEFLIYFQGNSAPDKSGLPSDRFSAERTGGSVSTLTIQRTQQEDSAVYLCASSLADAPWGNQPQHFGDGTRLSIL.

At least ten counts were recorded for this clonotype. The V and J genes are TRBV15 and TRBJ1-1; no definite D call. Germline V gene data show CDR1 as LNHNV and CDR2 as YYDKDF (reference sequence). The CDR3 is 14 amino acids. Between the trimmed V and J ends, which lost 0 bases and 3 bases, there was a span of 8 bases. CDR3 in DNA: TGTGCCACCAGCAGAGAGGCGGTTTACACTGAAGCTTTCTTT. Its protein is CATSREAVYTEAFF. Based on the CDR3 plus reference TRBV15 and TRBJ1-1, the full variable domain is DAMVIQNPRYQVTQFGKPVTLSCSQTLNHNVMYWYQQKSSQAPKLLFHYYDKDFNNEADTPDNFQSRRPNTSFCFLDIRSPGLGDTAMYLCATSREAVYTEAFFGQGTRLTVV.

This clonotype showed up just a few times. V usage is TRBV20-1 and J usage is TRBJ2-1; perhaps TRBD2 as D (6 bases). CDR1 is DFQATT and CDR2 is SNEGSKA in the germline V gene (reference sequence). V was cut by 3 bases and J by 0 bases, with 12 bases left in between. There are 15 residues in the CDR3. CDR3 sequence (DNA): TGCAGTGCTAGGGGTGGTAGCGGCTCCTACAATGAGCAGTTCTTC. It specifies CSARGGSGSYNEQFF.

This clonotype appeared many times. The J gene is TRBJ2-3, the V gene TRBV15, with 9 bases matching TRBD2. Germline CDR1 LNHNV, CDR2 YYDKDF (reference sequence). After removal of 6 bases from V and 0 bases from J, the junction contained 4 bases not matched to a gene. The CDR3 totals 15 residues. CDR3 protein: CATRGLADSTDTQYF. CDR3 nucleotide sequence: TGTGCCACCAGGGGACTAGCAGATAGCACAGATACGCAGTATTTT.

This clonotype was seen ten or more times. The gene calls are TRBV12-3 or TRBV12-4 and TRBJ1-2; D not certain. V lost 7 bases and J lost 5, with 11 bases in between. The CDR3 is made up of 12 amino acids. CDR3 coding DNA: TGTGCCAGCACCCTGAATAAGTATGGCTACACCTTC. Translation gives CASTLNKYGYTF.

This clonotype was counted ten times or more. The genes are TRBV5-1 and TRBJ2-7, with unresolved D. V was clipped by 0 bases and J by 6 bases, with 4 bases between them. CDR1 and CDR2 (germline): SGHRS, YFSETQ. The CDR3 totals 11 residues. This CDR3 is CASSLAGEQYF. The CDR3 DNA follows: TGCGCCAGCAGCTTGGCCGGCGAGCAGTACTTC.

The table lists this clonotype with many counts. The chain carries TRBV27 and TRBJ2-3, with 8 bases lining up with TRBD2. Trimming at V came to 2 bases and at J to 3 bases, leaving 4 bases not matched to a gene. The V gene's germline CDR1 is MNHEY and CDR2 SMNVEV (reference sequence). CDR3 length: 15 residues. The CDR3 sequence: CASSLRAGGTDTQYF. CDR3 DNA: TGTGCCAGCAGTTTACGGGCGGGAGGTACAGATACGCAGTATTTT.

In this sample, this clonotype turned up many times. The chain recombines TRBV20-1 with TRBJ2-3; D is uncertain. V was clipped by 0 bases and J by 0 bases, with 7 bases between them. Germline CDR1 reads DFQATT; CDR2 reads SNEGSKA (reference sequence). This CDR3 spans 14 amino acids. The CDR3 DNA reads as TGCAGTGCTAGAGATCTCGCTAGCACAGATACGCAGTATTTT. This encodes CSARDLASTDTQYF.

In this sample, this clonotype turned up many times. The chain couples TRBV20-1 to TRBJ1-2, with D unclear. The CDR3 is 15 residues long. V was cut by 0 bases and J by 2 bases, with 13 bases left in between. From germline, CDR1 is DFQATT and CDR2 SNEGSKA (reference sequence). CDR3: CSARDREETNYGYTF. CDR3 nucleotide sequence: TGCAGTGCTAGAGATCGGGAAGAGACCAACTATGGCTACACCTTC.

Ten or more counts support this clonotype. The CDR3 protein is CASSLGTLGLGNTIYF. The CDR3 nucleotides are TGTGCCAGCAGTTTGGGGACCCTGGGTCTTGGAAACACCATATATTTT. This sequence joins TRBV12-3 or TRBV12-4 and TRBJ1-3; D is possibly TRBD1 (5 bases). This CDR3 contains 16 residues. Trimming cost V 3 bases and J 3 bases, with 15 bases left between them.

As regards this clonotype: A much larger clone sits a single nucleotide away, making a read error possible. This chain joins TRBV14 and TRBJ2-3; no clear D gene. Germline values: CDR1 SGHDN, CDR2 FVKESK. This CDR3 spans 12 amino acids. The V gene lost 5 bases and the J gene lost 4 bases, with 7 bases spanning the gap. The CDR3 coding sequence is TGTGCCAGCAGCTTCTTCGCAGATACGCAGTATTTT. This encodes CASSFFADTQYF.

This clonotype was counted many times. CDR3 in amino acids: CASSQGGRGSTDTQYF. DNA of the CDR3: TGTGCCAGCAGCCAAGGGGGGCGGGGAAGCACAGATACGCAGTATTTT. The chain employs TRBV4-2 and TRBJ2-3; D is perhaps TRBD1 or TRBD2 (6 bases each). The V end lost 1 base, the J end lost 0 bases, and 11 bases lay between the germline ends. Germline CDR1 reads LGHNA; CDR2 reads YNFKEQ. This CDR3 has 16 amino acids.

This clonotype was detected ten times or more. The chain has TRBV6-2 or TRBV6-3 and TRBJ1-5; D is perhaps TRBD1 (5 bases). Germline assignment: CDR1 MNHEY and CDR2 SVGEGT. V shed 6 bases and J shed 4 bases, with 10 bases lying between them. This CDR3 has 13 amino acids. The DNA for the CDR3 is TGTGCCAGCAGGGACGGGGGGAATCAGCCCCAGCATTTT. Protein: CASRDGGNQPQHF.

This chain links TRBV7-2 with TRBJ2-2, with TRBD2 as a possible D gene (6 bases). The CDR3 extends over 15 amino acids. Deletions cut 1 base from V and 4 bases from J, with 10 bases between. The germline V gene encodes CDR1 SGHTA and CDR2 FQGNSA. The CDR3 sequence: CASSLELAGTGELFF. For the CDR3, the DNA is TGTGCCAGCAGCTTAGAACTAGCAGGCACCGGGGAGCTGTTTTTT.

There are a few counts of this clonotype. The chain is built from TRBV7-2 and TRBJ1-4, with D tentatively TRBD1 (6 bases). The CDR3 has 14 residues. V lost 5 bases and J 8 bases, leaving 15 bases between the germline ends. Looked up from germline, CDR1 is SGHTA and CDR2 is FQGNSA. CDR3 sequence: CASSRNRAGEKLFF. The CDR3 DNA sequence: TGTGCCAGCAGCCGTAACAGGGCCGGGGAAAAACTGTTTTTT.

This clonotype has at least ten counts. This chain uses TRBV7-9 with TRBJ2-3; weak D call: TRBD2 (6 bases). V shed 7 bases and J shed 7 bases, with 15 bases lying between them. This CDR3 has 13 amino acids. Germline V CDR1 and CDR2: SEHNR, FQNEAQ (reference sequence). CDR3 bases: TGTGCCAGCATTTCCGGGAGAGAGAATACGCAGTATTTT. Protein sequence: CASISGRENTQYF.

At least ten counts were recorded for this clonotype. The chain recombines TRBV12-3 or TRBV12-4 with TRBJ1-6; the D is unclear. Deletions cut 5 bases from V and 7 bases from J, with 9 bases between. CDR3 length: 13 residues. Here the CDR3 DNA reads TGTGCCAGCAGTGTCGGAAGGAATTCACCCCTCCACTTT. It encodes CASSVGRNSPLHF.

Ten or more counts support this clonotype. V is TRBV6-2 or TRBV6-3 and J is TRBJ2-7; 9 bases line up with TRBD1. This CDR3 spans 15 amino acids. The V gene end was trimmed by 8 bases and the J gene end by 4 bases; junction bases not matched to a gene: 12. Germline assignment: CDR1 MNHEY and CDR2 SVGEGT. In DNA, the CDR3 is TGTGCCAGCCTTCCGGGGGACAGGGTCGCGTACGAGCAGTACTTC. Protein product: CASLPGDRVAYEQYF.